Below, 9 T cell receptor beta chains from the same sample are listed, as sequenced in a study of cytomegalovirus exposure and HLA in healthy donors. Assay used: immunoSEQ multiplex PCR; TCRdb lists only in-frame clones, some missing. This table holds about 140,000 clones, 70% to 90% found once. Sequenced input: PBMCs. These receptors were collected from a woman in her late teens or twenties in good health and CMV-seropositive.

The CDR3 DNA reads as TGCAGCGCCCTGAGTGAGTCTAATGAGCAGTTCTTC. Its translation: CSALSESNEQFF. The chain carries TRBV29-1 and TRBJ2-1; no clear D gene. Trimming left V 7 bases short and J 7 bases short, with 14 bases between. This CDR3 is built from 12 residues. Germline V gene data show CDR1 as SQVTM and CDR2 as ANQGSEA.

In regard to this clone: Other DNA sequences in this sample translate to the same CDR3. The chain is built from TRBV28 and TRBJ2-7, with TRBD2 matching 8 bases. There are 15 residues in the CDR3. Germline trimming cut 6 bases from V and 3 bases from J; bases unmatched to any gene: 10. Germline V gives CDR1 MDHEN, CDR2 SYDVKM. CDR3: CASSYAERERYEQYF. CDR3 DNA: TGTGCCAGCAGCTACGCCGAGCGGGAGCGCTACGAGCAGTACTTC.

V usage is TRBV28 and J usage is TRBJ2-7; D is ambiguous. The CDR3 runs to 11 residues. CDR1 MDHEN and CDR2 SYDVKM come from the germline V gene. The germline V and J ends were trimmed by 4 bases and 3 bases, with 4 bases remaining between them. The CDR3 protein is CASSSNYEQYF. The CDR3 coding sequence is TGTGCCAGCAGTTCAAACTACGAGCAGTACTTC. Combining the CDR3 with reference TRBV28 and TRBJ2-7 gives the whole variable domain DVKVTQSSRYLVKRTGEKVFLECVQDMDHENMFWYRQDPGLGLRLIYFSYDVKMKEKGDIPEGYSVSREKKERFSLILESASTNQTSMYLCASSSNYEQYFGPGTRLTVT.

V usage is TRBV28 and J usage is TRBJ1-2, with D maybe TRBD1 (5 bases). Trimming shortened V by 5 bases and J by 5 bases, and 12 bases separated the two germline ends. From germline, CDR1 is MDHEN and CDR2 SYDVKM. CDR3 length equals 13 residues. CDR3 amino acids: CASSQQVVYGYTF. In DNA, the CDR3 is TGTGCCAGCAGTCAACAGGTGGTGTATGGCTACACCTTC.

V usage is TRBV19 and J usage is TRBJ2-2; D possibly corresponds to TRBD1 (5 bases). This CDR3 has 12 residues. The V and J ends lost 7 bases and 3 bases respectively, with 6 bases between them. The germline V gene encodes CDR1 LNHDA and CDR2 SQIVND (reference sequence). CDR3 sequence (DNA): TGTGCCAGTACAGGGTACACCGGGGAGCTGTTTTTT. Amino acids: CASTGYTGELFF.

V is TRBV4-1 and J is TRBJ1-2, with no clear D. Germline V gene sequence: CDR1 MGHRA, CDR2 YSYEKL. Trimming stripped 1 base from V and 2 bases from J, with 11 bases between. The CDR3 has 15 residues. CDR3 residues: CASSQGDTSNYGYTF. Written as DNA, the CDR3 is TGCGCCAGCAGCCAAGGAGACACGTCAAACTATGGCTACACCTTC.

The V gene is TRBV5-1, the J gene TRBJ1-5, with 7 positions matching TRBD1. The V gene's germline CDR1 is SGHRS and CDR2 YFSETQ. The CDR3 is 14 amino acids. Trimming cost V 3 bases and J 4 bases; bases outside gene matches: 4. The CDR3 coding sequence is TGCGCCAGCAGCTGGGACAGCCGTAATCAGCCCCAGCATTTT. Its translation is CASSWDSRNQPQHF.

This chain joins TRBV5-1 and TRBJ1-6, with D possibly TRBD1 on 6 matching bases. Germline CDR1 reads SGHRS; CDR2 reads YFSETQ. There are 17 residues in the CDR3. V lost 5 bases and J lost 1, with 16 bases in between. The CDR3 loop is CASRGRGVVSYNSPLHF. CDR3 coding DNA: TGCGCCAGCAGAGGCAGGGGAGTAGTTTCCTATAATTCACCCCTCCACTTT.

This clone was seen more than once but under ten times. The V gene is TRBV27, the J gene TRBJ2-7; 8 nucleotides match TRBD1. V shed 2 bases and J 4 bases; nucleotides not matched to a gene: 7. The germline gives CDR1 MNHEY, CDR2 SMNVEV (reference sequence). This CDR3 has 15 residues. The CDR3 region has the DNA TGTGCCAGCAGTTTAGATGGACAGGGACTGTACGAGCAGTACTTC. Translating gives CASSLDGQGLYEQYF.